These T cell receptor beta chains were read from a single sample in a study of cytomegalovirus exposure and HLA in healthy donors. Sequencing used immunoSEQ multiplex PCR; TCRdb keeps in-frame clones, though not all of them. The table has around 120,000 clones, roughly two thirds seen once. The sequencing input was PBMCs. All receptors come from a man younger than 45 in good health and CMV-seropositive. CDR3s include the opening cysteine and the closing phenylalanine or tryptophan. A D gene is named only where the DNA matches it firmly. Size is omitted from some rows. Given values are once, few, many or a class for expanded clones.

J | size | D | V | CDR3 | DNA
TRBJ2-7 | NA | NA | TRBV28 | CASSSLGYRGEQYF | TGTGCCAGCAGTTCACTAGGGTATAGGGGGGAGCAGTACTTC
TRBJ2-7 | NA | TRBD2 | TRBV5-6 | CASSLIGRVYEQYF | TGTGCCAGCAGCTTAATCGGGAGGGTCTACGAGCAGTACTTC
TRBJ2-1 | NA | NA | TRBV7-9 | CASSWALSSYNEQFF | TGTGCCAGCAGCTGGGCTTTAAGCTCCTACAATGAGCAGTTCTTC
TRBJ2-7 | NA | NA | TRBV4-2 | CASSAPGETYEQYF | TGTGCCAGCAGTGCACCGGGGGAGACCTACGAGCAGTACTTC
TRBJ2-2 | NA | TRBD2 | TRBV7-9 | CASSMTSGRLYVDGELFF | TGTGCCAGCAGCATGACTAGCGGGAGGCTATACGTCGACGGGGAGCTGTTTTTT
TRBJ2-7 | NA | TRBD1 | TRBV5-1 | CASSLAAGTGKGEQYF | TGCGCCAGCAGCTTGGCAGCCGGGACAGGGAAGGGCGAGCAGTACTTC
TRBJ1-1 | NA | TRBD1 | TRBV2 | CATRTGQANTEAFF | TGTGCCACCCGAACGGGACAGGCGAACACTGAAGCTTTCTTT
TRBJ1-1 | NA | TRBD1 | TRBV6-1 | CASSESTGGRFGTEAFF | TGTGCCAGCAGTGAGTCGACAGGGGGCCGTTTCGGCACTGAAGCTTTCTTT
TRBJ1-4 | NA | NA | TRBV5-1 | CASSLGATNEKLFF | TGCGCCAGCAGCTTGGGAGCAACTAATGAAAAACTGTTTTTT
TRBJ2-7 | NA | TRBD2 | TRBV19 | CASSTQGLAGGRLYEQYF | TGTGCCAGTTCAACCCAAGGACTAGCGGGAGGCCGTCTCTACGAGCAGTACTTC
TRBJ2-4 | NA | TRBD2 | TRBV28 | CASKVREARAKNIQYF | TGTGCCAGCAAGGTTCGGGAGGCTCGAGCCAAAAACATTCAGTACTTC
TRBJ1-5 | NA | NA | TRBV7-8 | CASSLVRGAQPQHF | TGTGCCAGCAGCTTAGTGCGGGGGGCTCAGCCCCAGCATTTT
TRBJ1-1 | few | NA | TRBV7-9 | CASSLAAGKKITEAFF | TGTGCCAGCAGCTTAGCGGCAGGGAAAAAGATCACTGAAGCTTTCTTT
TRBJ2-7 | once | NA | TRBV4-2 | CASSQDRVLYEQYF | TGTGCCAGCAGCCAAGATCGGGTTCTCTACGAGCAGTACTTC
TRBJ1-2 | NA | NA | TRBV7-6 | CASSLTTGSLPNYGYTF | TGTGCCAGCAGCTTAACGACAGGTTCCCTTCCTAACTATGGCTACACCTTC
TRBJ1-5 | NA | NA | TRBV10-3 | CAISHDRLNQPQHF | TGTGCCATCAGTCACGACAGGCTCAATCAGCCCCAGCATTTT
TRBJ1-5 | NA | NA | TRBV6-4 | CARGGQPQHF | TGTGCCCGGGGGGGTCAGCCCCAGCATTTT
TRBJ2-7 | NA | TRBD2 | TRBV13 | CASSTAFPGLAVNYEQYF | TGTGCCAGCAGCACTGCATTTCCGGGACTAGCGGTAAACTACGAGCAGTACTTC
TRBJ1-1 | NA | TRBD1 | TRBV4-2 | CASWGTGATEAFF | TGTGCCAGCTGGGGGACAGGGGCCACTGAAGCTTTCTTT
TRBJ1-1 | once | NA | TRBV11-2 | CASSLWGQVGTEAFF | TGTGCCAGCAGCTTGTGGGGGCAAGTTGGCACTGAAGCTTTCTTT
TRBJ1-6 | few | NA | TRBV6-5 | CASSQVRGQFSPLHF | TGTGCCAGCAGTCAAGTCAGGGGTCAGTTTTCACCCCTCCACTTT
TRBJ1-1 | NA | NA | TRBV6-6 | CASNEQGQTEAFF | TGTGCCAGCAACGAACAGGGTCAGACTGAAGCTTTCTTT
TRBJ2-4 | NA | TRBD2 | TRBV5-1 | CASSQRGPKFIQYF | TGCGCCAGCAGCCAGCGGGGCCCTAAATTTATTCAGTACTTC
TRBJ2-3 | NA | NA | TRBV6-5 | CASSRAGTSTDTQYF | TGTGCCAGCAGCCGAGCGGGTACTAGCACAGATACGCAGTATTTT
TRBJ1-2 | NA | NA | TRBV2 | CASLREQDGYTF | TGTGCCAGCCTCAGGGAACAGGATGGCTACACCTTC
TRBJ2-5 | few | TRBD2 | TRBV7-9 | CASSLLAGAWGQETQYF | TGTGCCAGCAGCTTGCTAGCGGGAGCGTGGGGCCAAGAGACCCAGTACTTC
TRBJ2-3 | NA | NA | TRBV5-6 | CASSWGIRPTDTQYF | TGTGCCAGCAGCTGGGGCATACGTCCCACAGATACGCAGTATTTT
TRBJ2-3 | NA | NA | TRBV27 | CASNPVPSTDTQYF | TGTGCCAGCAACCCAGTGCCCAGCACAGATACGCAGTATTTT
TRBJ2-3 | NA | TRBD2 | TRBV27 | CASIGLAGGNTQYF | TGTGCCAGCATCGGACTAGCGGGTGGCAATACGCAGTATTTT
TRBJ2-3 | NA | TRBD2 | TRBV11-2 | CASSFIPASGDTDTQYF | TGTGCCAGCAGCTTTATCCCCGCTAGCGGCGACACAGATACGCAGTATTTT
TRBJ1-1 | once | NA | TRBV28 | CASSPRVTEAFF | TGTGCCAGCAGCCCCAGGGTCACTGAAGCTTTCTTT
TRBJ1-1 | NA | NA | TRBV30 | CAWSVARNTEAFF | TGTGCCTGGAGTGTGGCCCGAAACACTGAAGCTTTCTTT
TRBJ2-7 | NA | NA | TRBV7-3 | CASSLQRARDEQYF | TGTGCCAGCAGCCTCCAGCGGGCGCGGGACGAGCAGTACTTC
TRBJ2-7 | once | NA | TRBV11-2 | CASSLDHGSQYF | TGTGCCAGCAGCTTAGATCACGGGAGCCAGTACTTC
TRBJ1-1 | NA | TRBD1 | TRBV5-1 | CASSLAGDREAFF | TGCGCCAGCAGCTTGGCAGGGGACAGGGAAGCTTTCTTT
TRBJ2-2 | NA | NA | TRBV5-1 | CASSLGLLPNTGELFF | TGCGCCAGCAGCTTGGGACTACTCCCTAACACCGGGGAACTGTTTTTT
TRBJ1-1 | NA | NA | TRBV19 | CASSIVGRGFTEAFF | TGTGCCAGTAGTATAGTCGGCAGAGGGTTCACTGAAGCTTTCTTT
TRBJ2-5 | NA | TRBD1 | TRBV6-1 | CASSELTGDQETQYF | TGTGCCAGCAGTGAATTAACAGGGGACCAAGAGACCCAGTACTTC
TRBJ2-7 | few | TRBD1 | TRBV5-1 | CASIPGTGAYEQYF | TGCGCCAGCATTCCCGGGACAGGGGCCTACGAGCAGTACTTC
TRBJ1-1 | NA | TRBD1 | TRBV6-4 | CASSRYRGTEAFF | TGTGCCAGCAGCAGATACAGGGGCACTGAAGCTTTCTTT
TRBJ1-1 | NA | NA | TRBV11-1 | CASSFSGDTEAFF | TGTGCCAGCAGCTTTTCGGGGGACACTGAAGCTTTCTTT
TRBJ2-1 | NA | NA | TRBV23-1 | CASSPDSCAPPNEQFF | TGCGCCAGCAGTCCCGACAGCTGCGCTCCTCCGAATGAGCAGTTCTTC